This T cell receptor beta chain derives from a study of T cell responses to AZD1222 COVID-19 vaccine. The study, taken as a whole, reports: Researchers report vaccine-associated CD4 TCRs spanning spike, with dominance at 160-218 and 743-854. Repertoires were obtained solely post-peak T cell response. An increase in Spike-specific TCR breadth and depth was observed after two AZD1222 doses.

Generated by immunoSEQ multiplex PCR, the TCRdb table keeps only in-frame clones and is missing some. This table holds 100,000 to 150,000 clones, 80% to 90% found once. The germline V and J ends were trimmed by 5 bases and 7 bases, with 12 bases remaining between them. This CDR3 is 12 amino acids long. Germline loops: CDR1 SEHNR, CDR2 FQNEAQ (reference sequence). This clone appeared a few times. The antigen remains undetermined. This chain uses TRBV7-9 with TRBJ2-7; the D is unclear. The receptor was derived from an adult in good health. The sample here was peripheral blood, taken on day 0 of AZD1222 vaccination. CDR3 region: CASSQTVWEQYF. The DNA for the CDR3 is TGTGCCAGCAGCCAGACCGTGTGGGAGCAGTACTTC. Looking up the rest from reference TRBV7-9 and TRBJ2-7 gives the full variable domain: DTGVSQNPRHKITKRGQNVTFRCDPISEHNRLYWYRQTLGQGPEFLTYFQNEAQLEKSRLLSDRFSAERPKGSFSTLEIQRTEQGDSAMYLCASSQTVWEQYFGPGTRLTVT.